This T cell receptor beta chain derives from a study of shared clonotypes between healthy human individuals. Looking at the study overall: The cohort had a couple of women and three men, ages 18 to 49.

Comments on this clone: Its antigen is currently unknown.

Trimming removed 6 bases at V and 1 base at J, with 15 bases between. The CDR3 has 15 residues. Germline V CDR1 and CDR2: SGHNT, YYREEE (reference sequence). Repertoires were generated with immunoSEQ multiplex PCR, while TCRdb's copy carries only in-frame clones and drops some. Found here are 100,000 or so clones, 68% of them singletons; the top ten hold 24%. Findings and caveats of the study: When compared with the clonotypes that were shared by all four sorted-subset donors, the non-shared clonotypes turned out to have lower generation probabilities. The authors sampled blood alone, and tissue repertoires likely differ.

The donors, healthy adults who were HIV-negative, had experienced no recent acute infections or vaccinations. The TCR sequence derives from a woman in her twenties or thirties in good health. Sequenced: memory CD8+ T cells sorted from blood. Specified subset: CD45RO+ cells pooled with CCR7-negative TemRA cells. This chain links TRBV5-4 with TRBJ2-3; no clear D gene. CDR3 region: CASTPGPWGTDTQYF. Here the CDR3 DNA reads TGTGCCAGCACCCCGGGCCCTTGGGGCACAGATACGCAGTATTTT.